These 2 T cell receptor beta chains share one sample of origin, sequenced in a study of T cells expressing NK-cell markers. TCRdb reanalyzed the 5' RACE reads and collapses them to one entry per CDR3 protein, without DNA. Its table lists 150,000 to 160,000 distinct CDR3 sequences. Sequenced: blood T cells: a sorted CD56 or NKG2C T cell subset, CD4+ or CD8+ T cells, or bulk PBMC T cells (not recorded which). The receptors derive from a woman aged 45 to 65 in good health.

This sequence joins TRBV29-1 and TRBJ2-7; TCRdb picks TRBD1, but there is no DNA to check that call. The CDR3 spans 14 residues. CDR1 is SQVTM and CDR2 is ANQGSEA in the germline V gene. The CDR3 sequence is CSALGTGNSYEQYF.

The CDR3 region is CASSPPRRERAYNEQFF. The V gene is TRBV7-9, the J gene TRBJ2-1; the TCRdb D gene call, TRBD1, has no DNA to confirm it. Germline CDR1 is SEHNR and CDR2 is FQNEAQ (reference sequence). CDR3 length: 17 residues.